These 18 T cell receptor beta chains were all obtained from the same sample, sequenced in a study of neurological immune-mediated disorders. Using its own MiXCR run on the 5' RACE reads, TCRdb lists one record per CDR3 protein. The sample contains 100,000 to 150,000 distinct CDR3 sequences, about 3.2% of which appear only once. Sequenced material: PBMCs. These receptors came from a woman aged 30 to 39 with multiple sclerosis.

This clonotype showed up many times. The chain carries TRBV19 and TRBJ1-1; D not resolved. V dropped 3 bases and J dropped 8 bases, with 19 bases sitting between them. Germline V gives CDR1 LNHDA, CDR2 SQIVND (reference sequence). The CDR3 contains 15 residues. The CDR3 DNA reads TGTGCCAGTAGTATCTCTCCGCCCGCGAGCCCAGAAGCTTTCTTT. This codes for CASSISPPASPEAFF. Using reference TRBV19 and TRBJ1-1 for the parts outside the CDR3, the full variable domain is DGGITQSPKYLFRKEGQNVTLSCEQNLNHDAMYWYRQDPGQGLRLIYYSQIVNDFQKGDIAEGYSVSREKKESFPLTVTSAQKNPTAFYLCASSISPPASPEAFFGQGTRLTVV.

This clonotype was observed at least ten times. V usage is TRBV4-1 and J usage is TRBJ1-6; weak D call: TRBD1 (6 bases). This CDR3 has 16 residues. The V end was cut by 1 base, the J end by 6 bases, with 13 bases between. From germline, CDR1 is MGHRA and CDR2 YSYEKL. This CDR3 is CASSQGVDRSNSPLHF. DNA of the CDR3: TGCGCCAGCAGCCAAGGGGTAGACAGGTCTAATTCACCCCTCCACTTT.

A few counts support this clonotype. Being one base from a much bigger clone, this may be a read error. The J gene is TRBJ2-7, the V gene TRBV20-1; tentatively, D is TRBD1 (6 bases). V was shortened by 7 bases and J by 3 bases, with 16 bases between the two germline ends. The germline gives CDR1 DFQATT, CDR2 SNEGSKA (reference sequence). The CDR3 contains 13 residues. The CDR3: CSVNGNRDYEQYF. The CDR3, as DNA: TGCAGTGTTAACGGGAACAGGGACTACGAGCAGTACTTC.

This clonotype was detected many times. This rearrangement joins TRBV14 to TRBJ2-3; D ambiguous. V lost 6 bases to trimming and J lost 3 bases, with 13 bases between them. From germline, CDR1 is SGHDN and CDR2 FVKESK. The CDR3 spans 14 residues. CDR3 amino acids: CASSWSEATDTQYF. The CDR3 region has the DNA TGTGCCAGCAGTTGGAGCGAAGCGACAGATACGCAGTATTTT.

This clonotype was counted many times. V is TRBV6-2 or TRBV6-3 and J is TRBJ1-5; 7 bases map to TRBD1. V shed 0 bases and J 13 bases; nucleotides not matched to a gene: 0. Per the germline V gene, CDR1 is MNHEY and CDR2 is SVGEGT. CDR3 size: 11 residues. In DNA, the CDR3 is TGTGCCAGCAGTTACTCGGGACAGCAGCATTTT. It encodes CASSYSGQQHF.

This clonotype was counted ten times or more. This CDR3 reads CASSPTGYRNTDTQYF. The CDR3 DNA reads as TGTGCCAGCAGCCCCACGGGATACCGAAACACAGATACGCAGTATTTT. The rearrangement uses TRBV5-6 and TRBJ2-3; weak D call: TRBD2 (5 bases). Germline loops: CDR1 SGHDT, CDR2 YYEEEE. V lost 4 bases and J lost 2, with 17 bases in between. The CDR3 extends over 16 amino acids.

This clonotype was observed at least ten times. The chain carries TRBV20-1 and TRBJ2-7; TRBD1 agrees at 10 bases. Germline CDR1 reads DFQATT; CDR2 reads SNEGSKA (reference sequence). Losses at the gene ends were 3 bases for V and 2 bases for J; bases not matched to a gene: 7. This CDR3 is 15 amino acids long. In nucleotides, the CDR3 is TGCAGTGCTAGTATGGGACAGGGGATCCCCTACGAGCAGTACTTC. Encoded protein: CSASMGQGIPYEQYF.

This chain joins TRBV7-9 and TRBJ2-5; D is undetermined. The CDR3 sequence is 13 residues long. Deletions cut 3 bases from V and 5 bases from J, with 10 bases between. Germline lookup yields CDR1 SEHNR and CDR2 FQNEAQ (reference sequence). DNA for the CDR3: TGTGCCAGCAGCTTGCCTCCGCGGGAGACCCAGTACTTC. Translated: CASSLPPRETQYF. Full variable domain (remainder filled in from reference TRBV7-9 and TRBJ2-5): DTGVSQNPRHKITKRGQNVTFRCDPISEHNRLYWYRQTLGQGPEFLTYFQNEAQLEKSRLLSDRFSAERPKGSFSTLEIQRTEQGDSAMYLCASSLPPRETQYFGPGTRLLVL.

This clonotype was seen at least ten times. This chain links TRBV5-1 with TRBJ2-1; the match to TRBD2 covers 12 bases. V trimming: 1 base; J trimming: 6 bases; junction bases outside the gene matches: 14. This CDR3 is 19 amino acids long. Per the germline V gene, CDR1 is SGHRS and CDR2 is YFSETQ. The CDR3 region has the DNA TGCGCCAGCAGCTTGCCCCCTAGCGGGAGGGGTCTGGATGGCAATGAGCAGTTCTTC. This gives the protein CASSLPPSGRGLDGNEQFF. Supplemented by reference TRBV5-1 and TRBJ2-1, the full variable domain reads KAGVTQTPRYLIKTRGQQVTLSCSPISGHRSVSWYQQTPGQGLQFLFEYFSETQRNKGNFPGRFSGRQFSNSRSEMNVSTLELGDSALYLCASSLPPSGRGLDGNEQFFGPGTRLTVL.

There are many counts of this clonotype. The V gene is TRBV6-2 or TRBV6-3, the J gene TRBJ2-1; tentatively, D is TRBD2 (5 bases). Germline V gives CDR1 MNHEY, CDR2 SVGEGT. The CDR3 spans 16 residues. V lost 5 bases and J 9 bases, leaving 23 bases between the germline ends. The CDR3 region has the DNA TGTGCCAGCAGTCTTTCAGCGGAAGGCTACATCTCTGAGCAGTTCTTC. Translation: CASSLSAEGYISEQFF.

The table lists this clonotype with many counts. The rearrangement uses TRBV27 and TRBJ2-5; maybe TRBD2 (7 bases). CDR3 length equals 15 residues. Germline CDR1 MNHEY, CDR2 SMNVEV (reference sequence). The V end lost 1 base, the J end lost 5 bases, and 14 bases lay between the germline ends. The DNA of the CDR3 is TGTGCCAGCAGTTTATTCGGGGGGCGCTTGGAGACCCAGTACTTC. Translated: CASSLFGGRLETQYF.

This clonotype was counted ten times or more. The chain employs TRBV4-3 and TRBJ2-1; TRBD2 might be the D (5 bases). This CDR3 spans 18 amino acids. The V gene lost 0 bases and the J gene lost 0 bases, with 15 bases spanning the gap. Germline V gene sequence: CDR1 LGHNA, CDR2 YSLEER. CDR3: CASSQDRPAVSSYNEQFF. CDR3 DNA: TGCGCCAGCAGCCAAGATCGCCCAGCGGTTAGCTCCTACAATGAGCAGTTCTTC.

This clonotype was seen repeatedly, ten times or more. This chain connects TRBV29-1 to TRBJ2-1; D perhaps matches TRBD2 (6 bases). Germline CDR1 is SQVTM and CDR2 is ANQGSEA. The V end lost 3 bases, the J end lost 3 bases, and 12 bases lay between the germline ends. The length of the CDR3 is 14 residues. The CDR3 coding sequence is TGCAGCGTTGAGTGGGACTTGGTCTACAATGAGCAGTTCTTC. It codes for CSVEWDLVYNEQFF.

This clonotype occurred a few times. The chain carries TRBV6-5 and TRBJ2-3; D remains ambiguous. Deletions cut 0 bases from V and 3 bases from J, with 10 bases between. The germline gives CDR1 MNHEY, CDR2 SVGAGI. The CDR3 runs 15 residues. DNA of the CDR3: TGTGCCAGCAGTTACTCAGGGCTTCGGACAGATACGCAGTATTTT. As protein: CASSYSGLRTDTQYF.

This clonotype showed up many times. The chain links TRBV7-2 to TRBJ2-7; D might be TRBD1 or TRBD2, each matching 5 bases. Trimming cost V 1 base and J 6 bases, with 16 bases left between them. This CDR3 region has 15 residues. Germline loops: CDR1 SGHTA, CDR2 FQGNSA. The CDR3 coding sequence is TGTGCCAGCAGCTTAGAGGCCCCGGGGCTCTCCGAGCAGTACTTC. Protein sequence: CASSLEAPGLSEQYF.

This clonotype has ten or more counts. The genes are TRBV6-5 and TRBJ2-7; D gene ambiguous. The CDR3 runs 12 residues. The germline V and J ends were trimmed by 2 bases and 6 bases, with 8 bases remaining between them. In germline, CDR1 is MNHEY, CDR2 SVGAGI. The CDR3 is CASSYNTGEQYF. The CDR3 DNA sequence: TGTGCCAGCAGTTACAACACGGGCGAGCAGTACTTC.

This clonotype was detected ten times or more. The chain is built from TRBV19 and TRBJ2-2, with 12 bases fitting TRBD1. V lost 5 bases, J lost 0 bases, and 7 bases stayed unmatched. The CDR3 loop spans 18 amino acids. The V gene's germline CDR1 is LNHDA and CDR2 SQIVND (reference sequence). DNA for the CDR3: TGTGCCAGTAGTCTTACGGGACAGGGGGCGTCGAACACCGGGGAGCTGTTTTTT. This codes for CASSLTGQGASNTGELFF. The full variable domain, completed using reference TRBV19 and TRBJ2-2, is DGGITQSPKYLFRKEGQNVTLSCEQNLNHDAMYWYRQDPGQGLRLIYYSQIVNDFQKGDIAEGYSVSREKKESFPLTVTSAQKNPTAFYLCASSLTGQGASNTGELFFGEGSRLTVL.

This clonotype occurred many times. V usage is TRBV6-5 and J usage is TRBJ1-6; the match to TRBD1 covers 8 bases. This CDR3 is built from 16 residues. V lost 6 bases, J lost 7 bases, and 11 bases stayed unmatched. CDR1 is MNHEY, CDR2 SVGAGI, per germline. The CDR3 DNA reads as TGTGCCAGCAGGCCGAATTGGACAGGGTGGAATTCACCCCTCCACTTT. Translating gives CASRPNWTGWNSPLHF.